This record looks at one T cell receptor (beta chain) sequence and its context. TCRdb's table, derived via immunoSEQ multiplex PCR, lists solely in-frame clones and lacks some. Of more than 110,000 clones listed, more than 75% were seen once; the top ten hold 5% to 6%. This CDR3 region has 16 residues. Trimming took 2 bases from V and 2 from J; bases not matched to a gene: 9. Germline loops: CDR1 KGHSH, CDR2 LQKENI. These data belong to a study of blood T cell repertoires in COVID-19. Study-level information: Both acute and convalescent COVID-19 samples were obtained from the United States, Italy and Spain.

The clonotype was recovered from a human donor in a cohort sampled during active COVID-19. The chain links TRBV18 to TRBJ2-7; 7 positions match TRBD1. Sequencing input: peripheral blood. The CDR3 nucleotides are TGTGCCAGCTCACCATTGAGGACAGGTCGTCCCTACGAGCAGTACTTC. As protein: CASSPLRTGRPYEQYF.